Below, 9 T cell receptor beta chains from the same sample are listed, as sequenced in a study of T-cell reconstitution after alpha-beta-depleted transplantation in children. Unique molecular identifiers were incorporated during preparation of the TCRbeta library. MiXCR was run by TCRdb on the PCR reads, yielding one entry per CDR3 protein. Of about 98,000 distinct CDR3 sequences listed, approximately 6% are singletons. The input for sequencing was PBMCs, mostly from graft donor cells, taken 60 days after TCRalphabeta/CD19-depleted stem cell transplant. All receptors come from a female patient aged 2-9 years who had a stem cell transplant for Fanconi anemia, so the T cells may come from the graft donor.

This clonotype was recorded at least ten times. The J gene is TRBJ2-1, the V gene TRBV18; 10 positions match TRBD2. This CDR3 region has 16 residues. In germline, CDR1 is KGHSH, CDR2 LQKENI. V was clipped by 1 base and J by 6 bases; unmatched bases: 6. CDR3 DNA sequence: TGTGCCAGCTCACCACAGGAGGCTAGCGGGAGCAATGAGCAGTTCTTC. Protein sequence: CASSPQEASGSNEQFF. The entire variable domain, with the rest obtained from reference TRBV18 and TRBJ2-1, is as follows: NAGVMQNPRHLVRRRGQEARLRCSPMKGHSHVYWYRQLPEEGLKFMVYLQKENIIDESGMPKERFSAEFPKEGPSILRIQQVVRGDSAAYFCASSPQEASGSNEQFFGPGTRLTVL.

This clonotype has ten or more counts. The chain has TRBV28 and TRBJ2-7; D possibly uses TRBD1 or TRBD2 (5 bases each). This CDR3 contains 12 residues. CDR1 is MDHEN and CDR2 is SYDVKM in the germline V gene. With 3 bases removed from V and 6 bases from J, the gap between germline ends came to 9 bases. The CDR3 protein is CASSFGDLEQYF. The CDR3 DNA follows: TGTGCCAGCAGTTTTGGGGACCTCGAGCAGTACTTC.

This clonotype has at least ten counts. The chain carries TRBV12-3 or TRBV12-4 and TRBJ1-1; D not certain. There are 15 residues in the CDR3. Trimming pared 6 bases from V and 1 base from J, leaving 15 bases between. This CDR3 is CASRDAMLSNTEAFF. The DNA for the CDR3 is TGTGCCAGCAGGGATGCTATGCTCTCGAACACTGAAGCTTTCTTT.

This clonotype came up many times. This chain links TRBV12-3 or TRBV12-4 with TRBJ2-1; possible D gene TRBD1, 5 bases. Trimming left V 2 bases short and J 6 bases short, with 8 bases between. CDR3 size: 13 residues. The CDR3 loop reads CASSLSQGNEQFF. The CDR3 DNA is TGTGCCAGCAGTTTATCGCAGGGCAATGAGCAGTTCTTC.

This clonotype showed up many times. This chain joins TRBV25-1 and TRBJ1-2; D ambiguous. Per germline, CDR1 MGHDK and CDR2 SYGVNS. This CDR3 is built from 12 residues. Trimming shortened V by 2 bases and J by 4 bases, and 5 bases separated the two germline ends. CDR3 sequence reads: CASSEAVYGYTF. CDR3 coding DNA: TGTGCCAGCAGTGAAGCAGTCTATGGCTACACCTTC.

This clonotype was found many times. J is TRBJ2-3 and V is TRBV2, with a weak D call TRBD1 (6 bases). Germline V gene sequence: CDR1 SNHLY, CDR2 FYNNEI. Trimming pared 3 bases from V and 6 bases from J, leaving 7 bases between. The CDR3 is 12 residues long. The CDR3 loop is CASSDRGDTQYF. The CDR3 nucleotides are TGTGCCAGCAGTGATAGGGGGGATACGCAGTATTTT.

The V and J genes are TRBV6-5 and TRBJ1-2; 9 positions match TRBD1. Germline CDR1 MNHEY, CDR2 SVGAGI. This CDR3 contains 13 residues. J gave up 5 bases and V 7 bases, and 5 bases lay outside the gene matches. The DNA for the CDR3 is TGTGCCAGCAAGAGGGACAGGGCATATGGCTACACCTTC. Its protein is CASKRDRAYGYTF.

This clonotype was seen ten or more times. J is TRBJ1-2 and V is TRBV5-1, with D possibly TRBD1 on 6 matching bases. The CDR3 runs 13 residues. The germline V gene has CDR1 SGHRS and CDR2 YFSETQ. V was pared by 2 bases and J by 6 bases, with 11 bases between. CDR3 DNA: TGCGCCAGCAGCTTTACAGGGATTGATGGCTACACCTTC. Translated, it gives CASSFTGIDGYTF.

This clonotype was counted at least ten times. The CDR3 reads CASSLSLAGGNQETQYF. CDR3 bases: TGTGCCAGCAGCTTGTCGCTAGCGGGAGGGAATCAAGAGACCCAGTACTTC. The genes are TRBV7-2 and TRBJ2-5, with TRBD2 matching 12 bases. This CDR3 has 17 amino acids. Losses at the gene ends were 3 bases for V and 2 bases for J; bases not matched to a gene: 7. Germline CDR1 and CDR2: SGHTA and FQGNSA.